This T cell receptor beta chain was obtained from a study of OX40 agonist ivuxolimab in advanced cancers. The study in broad terms: The costimulatory receptor OX40 (CD134) was targeted by ivuxolimab, a fully human IgG2 agonistic monoclonal antibody. Intravenous ivuxolimab was administered to patients every 2 weeks at six dose levels: 0.01, 0.1, 0.3, 1.5, 3 and 10 mg/kg. Of the approximately 53 patients in dose escalation, approximately 20 had hepatocellular carcinoma, about 15 had melanoma, 9 had renal cell carcinoma and 9 had head and neck cancer. The dose-escalation cohort was 80% to 90% male with a mean age of roughly 60 years, ranging from roughly 23 to 79. Patients were allowed to have had prior anti-PD-1, anti-PD-L1 or anti-CTLA-4 therapy, and more than 30% of the dose-escalation patients had previously received checkpoint inhibitors. Partial responses were achieved by three dose-escalation patients, of whom one had hepatocellular carcinoma and two had cutaneous melanoma. Peripheral TCRbeta sequencing aimed to test whether ivuxolimab altered TCR sequence diversity and caused clonal T-cell expansion. The paper covers the monotherapy dose-escalation part of the phase I ivuxolimab trial, which included N of about 51 patients. Overall study outcomes, separate from this receptor: Low levels of normalized T-cell clonal expansion were also seen in some patients who did not respond. In partial responders in the 0.1-3.0 mg/kg groups, normalized peripheral clonal expansion was found to be among the lowest, especially among CD8+ T cells. At doses of 0.1 to 3.0 mg/kg, clonal expansion of both CD4+ and CD8+ T cells in blood was seen between baseline and week 6. After ivuxolimab, CD8+ T cells had more expanded clones than CD4+ T cells on average. Antigen specificity was not determined for the clonally expanded peripheral T cells.

Patients with a history of autoimmune disease or receiving systemic immunosuppression were excluded from the trial. Peripheral blood for TCR sequencing was drawn from every dose cohort at baseline, at cycle 4 day 1 and at cycle 7 day 1. The samples were taken from a phase I, first-in-human, multicenter, open-label dose-escalation trial of ivuxolimab. Adults with locally advanced or metastatic melanoma, renal cell, hepatocellular, or head and neck squamous cell carcinoma were enrolled in the trial. Before TCR sequencing, CD4+ T cells and CD8+ T cells from peripheral blood were sorted into separate populations. Comment on this clone: Its specific antigen is unknown. No clone much larger than this one lies a single base away; base qualities are absent.

Genomic DNA was isolated from the sorted cells so that the TCRbeta CDR3 region could be sequenced. The immunoSEQ Assay was used for sequencing of TCRbeta CDR3 regions. TCRdb limited this immuneACCESS table to in-frame rearrangements with V and J called. A share of clones is missing; checked studies link under half to unresolved V genes, and the rest is unexplained. This sample holds nearly 110,000 clones; 90% were observed only once. Jointly, the top ten make up more than 0.4% of the sample. Relative to germline, V is missing 11 bases and J is missing 7 bases, with 12 bases of the junction outside any gene match. For CDR1 and CDR2, the germline V gene (reference sequence) lists MNHEY and SMNVEV. The CDR3 has 13 amino acids, counting the end cysteine and phenylalanine. Left in the record is the CDR3 DNA by itself, 39 bases read in frame from the first base.

This TCR derives from an adult with an advanced solid tumor such as melanoma, head and neck, liver or kidney cancer. This chain joins TRBV27 to TRBJ1-2, and 8 bases in between align with TRBD1. The sample consisted of CD4+ or CD8+ T cells sorted from blood, taken in a trial of the OX40 agonist ivuxolimab. CDR3 region: CASSSDRVGGYTF. The bases read TGTGCCTCATCCTCGGACAGGGTGGGTGGCTACACCTTC.